This TCR beta chain was captured by sequencing in a study of vaccination and CD4 T cells after COVID-19. Whole-study context: Post-vaccine sample collection happened at a median of approximately 74 days after dose two, ranging 14 to 241. Cells were stimulated with overlapping spike peptides from SARS-CoV-2, HCoV-NL63, HCoV-OC43 and HCoV-229E.

Sequencing of cultured CD4+ T cell DNA used the Oncomine TCR Beta short-read assay. TCRdb re-derived calls from the PCR reads in MiXCR, one entry per CDR3 protein. The sample contains 12,000 or so distinct CDR3 sequences, more than 75% of which appear only once. Note on this clonotype: Its specificity is unknown.

Described treatment: roughly ten-day PBMC culture with coronavirus spike peptide pools or control peptides (ViraFEST assay). The study's findings and limits: With convalescent patients, a median approximately 90% of reactive clones emerged solely after vaccination.

Trimming took off 6 bases at V and 3 bases at J, with 17 bases between the two ends. The CDR3 loop spans 15 amino acids. The V gene's germline CDR1 is MNHNS and CDR2 SASEGT. This receptor was obtained from a human donor who had recovered from COVID-19. Sequencing input: CD4+ T cells from blood, cultured in vitro. This rearrangement joins TRBV6-1 to TRBJ2-5; TRBD2 might be the D (5 bases). The CDR3 DNA is TGTGCCAGCAGGGACCGGGGTAGCAGAGAAGAGACCCAGTACTTC. The encoded protein is CASRDRGSREETQYF.